These 9 T cell receptor beta chains share one sample of origin, sequenced in a study of blood T cell repertoires in COVID-19. Profiling relied on immunoSEQ multiplex PCR, and the TCRdb table lists in-frame clones only, not all of them. The sample contains about 220,000 clones, 82% of which appear only once. Material for sequencing was PBMCs or T cells enriched from blood (not recorded which). These receptors were taken from a woman aged 60-70 years who had recovered from COVID-19.

The CDR3 bases are TGTGCCAGTAGGCGGGAATCCCAAGAGACCCAGTACTTC. This gives the protein CASRRESQETQYF. The J gene is TRBJ2-5, the V gene TRBV6-5; possible D gene TRBD2, 6 bases. Trimming removed 9 bases at V and 1 base at J, with 12 bases between. Per the germline V gene, CDR1 is MNHEY and CDR2 is SVGAGI. This CDR3 spans 13 amino acids.

CDR3 nucleotide sequence: TGTGCCAGCAGCGCGGCAATGGGGGGGCTTGGGAATGAGCAGTTCTTC. Its translation: CASSAAMGGLGNEQFF. This chain links TRBV9 with TRBJ2-1; possible D gene TRBD2, 7 bases. Trimming pared 3 bases from V and 7 bases from J, leaving 20 bases between. This CDR3 comprises 16 residues. CDR1 and CDR2 (germline): SGDLS, YYNGEE. Looking up the rest from reference TRBV9 and TRBJ2-1 gives the full variable domain: DSGVTQTPKHLITATGQRVTLRCSPRSGDLSVYWYQQSLDQGLQFLIQYYNGEERAKGNILERFSAQQFPDLHSELNLSSLELGDSALYFCASSAAMGGLGNEQFFGPGTRLTVL.

In this sample, this clone turned up once. The chain couples TRBV2 to TRBJ2-1, with D maybe TRBD2 (6 bases). The germline V gene encodes CDR1 SNHLY and CDR2 FYNNEI. This CDR3 has 16 residues. V lost 5 bases and J lost 4, with 18 bases in between. CDR3 amino acids: CASSPLARTLYNEQFF. The CDR3 nucleotides read TGTGCCAGCAGTCCGCTAGCGCGAACCCTTTACAATGAGCAGTTCTTC.

This rearrangement joins TRBV6-5 to TRBJ1-6, with a possible D match to TRBD1 (6 bases). CDR3 length: 13 residues. Trimming stripped 6 bases from V and 7 bases from J, with 10 bases between. Germline V lookup: CDR1 MNHEY, CDR2 SVGAGI. The CDR3, as DNA: TGTGCCAGCAGACAGGGCGGAAATTCACCCCTCCACTTT. It encodes CASRQGGNSPLHF.

The V and J genes are TRBV5-8 and TRBJ1-5; D is unclear. CDR1 and CDR2 from the germline V gene are SGHTS and YDEGEE. V lost 0 bases to trimming and J lost 0 bases, with 7 bases between them. There are 15 residues in the CDR3. Here the CDR3 reads CASSLESYSNQPQHF. Written as DNA, the CDR3 is TGTGCCAGCAGCTTGGAGAGTTATAGCAATCAGCCCCAGCATTTT.

The chain is built from TRBV19 and TRBJ2-3, with 8 bases aligning to TRBD1. The CDR3 runs 15 residues. The trim removed 4 bases at V and 0 bases at J, leaving 3 bases unmatched. Germline V CDR1 and CDR2: LNHDA, SQIVND (reference sequence). The CDR3 coding sequence is TGTGCCAGTAGTAAAAGACAGGGGAGCACAGATACGCAGTATTTT. Residues: CASSKRQGSTDTQYF.

DNA for the CDR3: TGTGCCAGCAGTGATGGGGCTAGCGGGGTCTACAATGAGCAGTTCTTC. Its protein product is CASSDGASGVYNEQFF. The chain recombines TRBV2 with TRBJ2-1, with TRBD2 matching over 9 bases. CDR3 size: 16 residues. V shed 3 bases, J shed 3 bases, and the junction held 6 bases outside the gene matches. Germline CDR1 reads SNHLY; CDR2 reads FYNNEI.

The chain couples TRBV5-1 to TRBJ1-2; D might be TRBD1 (6 bases). Deletions cut 0 bases from V and 1 base from J, with 10 bases between. The CDR3 extends over 15 amino acids. Germline V CDR1 and CDR2: SGHRS, YFSETQ. CDR3 region: CASSLDGQLNYGYTF. The CDR3 DNA reads as TGCGCCAGCAGCTTGGATGGACAGCTTAACTATGGCTACACCTTC. Filled out from reference TRBV5-1 and TRBJ1-2, the complete variable domain reads KAGVTQTPRYLIKTRGQQVTLSCSPISGHRSVSWYQQTPGQGLQFLFEYFSETQRNKGNFPGRFSGRQFSNSRSEMNVSTLELGDSALYLCASSLDGQLNYGYTFGSGTRLTVV.

The J gene is TRBJ1-1, the V gene TRBV19; D unclear. This CDR3 spans 12 amino acids. The V end was cut by 7 bases, the J end by 3 bases, with 9 bases between. Looked up from germline, CDR1 is LNHDA and CDR2 is SQIVND (reference sequence). The chain's CDR3 is CASMRHDTEAFF. CDR3 nucleotide sequence: TGTGCCAGTATGCGCCACGACACTGAAGCTTTCTTT.